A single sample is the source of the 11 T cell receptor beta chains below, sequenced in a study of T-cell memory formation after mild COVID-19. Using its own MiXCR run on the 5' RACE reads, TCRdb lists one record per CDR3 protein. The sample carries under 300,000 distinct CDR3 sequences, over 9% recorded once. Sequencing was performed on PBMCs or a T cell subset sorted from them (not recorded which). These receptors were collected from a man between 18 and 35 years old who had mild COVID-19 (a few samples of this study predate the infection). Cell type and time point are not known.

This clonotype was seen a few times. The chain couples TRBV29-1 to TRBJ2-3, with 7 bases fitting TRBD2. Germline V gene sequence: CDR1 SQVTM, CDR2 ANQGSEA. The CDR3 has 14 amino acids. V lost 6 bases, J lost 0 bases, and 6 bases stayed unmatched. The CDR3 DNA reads TGCAGCGTAGGCTTAGCGGGTAGCACAGATACGCAGTATTTT. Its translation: CSVGLAGSTDTQYF.

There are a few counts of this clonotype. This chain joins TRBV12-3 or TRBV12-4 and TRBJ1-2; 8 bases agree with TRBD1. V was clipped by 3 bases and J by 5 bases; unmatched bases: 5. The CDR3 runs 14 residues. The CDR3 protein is CASSLSGQGYGYTF. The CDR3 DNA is TGTGCCAGCAGTTTGTCCGGACAGGGATATGGCTACACCTTC.

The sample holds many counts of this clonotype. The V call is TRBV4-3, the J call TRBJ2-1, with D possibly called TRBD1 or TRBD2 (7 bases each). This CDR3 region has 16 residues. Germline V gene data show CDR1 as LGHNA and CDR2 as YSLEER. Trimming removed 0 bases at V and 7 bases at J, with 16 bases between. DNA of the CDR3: TGCGCCAGCAGCCAAGAAGGGAGGGGGCGGCGGAATGAGCAGTTCTTC. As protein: CASSQEGRGRRNEQFF.

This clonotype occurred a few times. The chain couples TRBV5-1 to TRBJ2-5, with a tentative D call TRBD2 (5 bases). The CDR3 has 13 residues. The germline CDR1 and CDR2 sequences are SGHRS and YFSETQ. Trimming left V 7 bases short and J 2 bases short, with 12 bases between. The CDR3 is CASHPRGQETQYF. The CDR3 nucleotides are TGCGCCAGCCACCCCCGGGGTCAAGAGACCCAGTACTTC.

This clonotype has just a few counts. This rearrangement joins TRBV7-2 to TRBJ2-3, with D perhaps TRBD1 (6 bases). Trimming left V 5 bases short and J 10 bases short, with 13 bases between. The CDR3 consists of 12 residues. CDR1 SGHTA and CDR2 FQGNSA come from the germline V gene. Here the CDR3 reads CASSPRTVSQYF. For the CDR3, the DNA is TGTGCCAGCAGCCCTAGGACAGTTTCGCAGTATTTT.

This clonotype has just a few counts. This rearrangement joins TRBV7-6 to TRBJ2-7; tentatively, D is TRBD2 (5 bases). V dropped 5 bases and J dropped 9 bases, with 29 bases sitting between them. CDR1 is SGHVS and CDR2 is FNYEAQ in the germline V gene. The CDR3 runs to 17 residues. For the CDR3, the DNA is TGTGCCAGCAGCCTTTTTTCTTCCCGTGACGGAGGCGTGTGGCAGTACTTC. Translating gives CASSLFSSRDGGVWQYF.

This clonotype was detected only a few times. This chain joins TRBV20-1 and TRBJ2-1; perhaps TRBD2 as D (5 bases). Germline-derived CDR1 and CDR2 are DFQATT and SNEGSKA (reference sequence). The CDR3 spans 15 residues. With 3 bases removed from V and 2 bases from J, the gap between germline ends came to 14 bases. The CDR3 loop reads CSASPPQEAYNEQFF. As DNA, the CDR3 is TGCAGTGCTAGTCCCCCCCAGGAGGCCTACAATGAGCAGTTCTTC.

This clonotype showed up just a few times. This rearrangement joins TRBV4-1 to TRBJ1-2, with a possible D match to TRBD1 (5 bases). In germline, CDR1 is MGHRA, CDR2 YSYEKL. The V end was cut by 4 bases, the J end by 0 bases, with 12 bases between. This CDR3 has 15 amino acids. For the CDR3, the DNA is TGCGCCAGCAGCCGCCACCCAGGGACTAACTATGGCTACACCTTC. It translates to CASSRHPGTNYGYTF.

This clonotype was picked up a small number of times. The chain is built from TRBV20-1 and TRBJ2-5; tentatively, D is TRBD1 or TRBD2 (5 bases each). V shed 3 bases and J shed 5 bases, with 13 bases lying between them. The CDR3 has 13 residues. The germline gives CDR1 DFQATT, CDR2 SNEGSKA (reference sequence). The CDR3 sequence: CSASGRDRETQYF. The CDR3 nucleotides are TGCAGTGCTAGTGGTAGGGACCGGGAGACCCAGTACTTC.

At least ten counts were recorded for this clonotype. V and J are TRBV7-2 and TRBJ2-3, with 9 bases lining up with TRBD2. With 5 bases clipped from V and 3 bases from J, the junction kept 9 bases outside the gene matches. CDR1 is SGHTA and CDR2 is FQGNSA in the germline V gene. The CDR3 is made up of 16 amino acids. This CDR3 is CASSPNQRGATDTQYF. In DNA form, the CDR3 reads TGTGCCAGCAGCCCCAACCAGCGGGGGGCTACAGATACGCAGTATTTT.

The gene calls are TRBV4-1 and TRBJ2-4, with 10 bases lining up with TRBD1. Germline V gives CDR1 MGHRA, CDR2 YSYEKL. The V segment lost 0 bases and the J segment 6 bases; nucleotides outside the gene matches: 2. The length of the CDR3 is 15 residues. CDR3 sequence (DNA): TGCGCCAGCAGCCAAGATCGGGACAGGGGAAACATTCAGTACTTC. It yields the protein CASSQDRDRGNIQYF.